The rows below give T cell receptor beta chains drawn from one sample of a study of blood T cell repertoires in COVID-19. Clones were sequenced by immunoSEQ multiplex PCR, and TCRdb holds only the in-frame ones, with some missing. The sample includes under 300,000 clones, 75% to 90% of them seen just once. The sample was peripheral blood. These receptors all come from a man aged 60 to 75 who had recovered from COVID-19. The CDR3 runs from the conserved cysteine through the conserved F or W. A D gene is named only where the DNA matches it firmly.

v_gene	d_gene	j_gene	CDR3aa	CDR3nt
TRBV10-3	TRBD1	TRBJ2-3	CAISSGTGVVVTQYF	TGTGCCATCAGTTCCGGGACAGGGGTGGTCGTAACGCAGTATTTT
TRBV6-5	TRBD2	TRBJ2-3	CASREGLSTDTQYF	TGTGCCAGTAGGGAGGGGTTGTCGACAGATACGCAGTATTTT
TRBV20-1	NA	TRBJ2-3	CSASARISDTQYF	TGCAGTGCTAGTGCCAGAATTTCAGATACGCAGTATTTT
TRBV5-4	TRBD1	TRBJ1-1	CASSGNRGKDTEAFF	TGTGCCAGCAGCGGCAACAGGGGCAAGGACACTGAAGCTTTCTTT
TRBV5-4	TRBD1	TRBJ1-2	CASSSTGTYGYTF	TGTGCCAGCAGTTCGACAGGGACCTATGGCTACACCTTC
TRBV7-2	TRBD1	TRBJ1-2	CASSPGGAPYGYTF	TGTGCCAGCAGCCCAGGGGGCGCACCCTATGGCTACACCTTC
TRBV5-1	NA	TRBJ1-5	CASSLETGNQPQHF	TGCGCCAGCAGCTTGGAGACAGGCAATCAGCCCCAGCATTTT
TRBV19	TRBD2	TRBJ2-5	CASRTGLAGGPNQETQYF	TGTGCCAGTAGAACCGGACTAGCGGGGGGGCCGAATCAAGAGACCCAGTACTTC
TRBV5-1	TRBD2	TRBJ2-1	CASRRDSGGYNEQFF	TGCGCCAGCAGGCGCGATAGCGGGGGGTACAATGAGCAGTTCTTC
TRBV7-9	TRBD1	TRBJ1-6	CASSRQGDSPLHF	TGTGCCAGCAGCCGACAGGGGGATTCACCCCTCCACTTT
TRBV10-1	TRBD1	TRBJ2-2	CASSPDRGTGELFF	TGCGCCAGCAGCCCGGACAGGGGTACCGGGGAGCTGTTTTTT
TRBV4-1	NA	TRBJ1-1	CASSQGALPEAFF	TGCGCCAGCAGCCAGGGGGCGCTCCCTGAAGCTTTCTTT
TRBV30	NA	TRBJ1-2	CAWRGTGTTNYGYTF	TGTGCCTGGAGGGGAACCGGGACAACGAACTATGGCTACACCTTC
TRBV6-5	NA	TRBJ1-1	CASRGEFTEAFF	TGTGCCAGCAGGGGCGAGTTCACTGAAGCTTTCTTT
TRBV5-1	NA	TRBJ1-5	CASSLGGDQPQHF	TGCGCCAGCAGCTTGGGGGGAGACCAGCCCCAGCATTTT
TRBV6-4	TRBD2	TRBJ2-3	CASSDLAGGPDTQYF	TGTGCCAGCAGTGACCTAGCGGGGGGGCCAGATACGCAGTATTTT
TRBV19	NA	TRBJ2-2	CASSRYRATGELFF	TGTGCCAGTAGTAGATACAGGGCAACCGGGGAGCTGTTTTTT
TRBV5-1	TRBD1	TRBJ1-1	CASSFSGQGSSPEAFF	TGCGCCAGCAGCTTCTCGGGACAGGGGAGTTCCCCTGAAGCTTTCTTT
TRBV11-2	TRBD1	TRBJ1-4	CASSSNRGRSEKLFF	TGTGCCAGCAGCTCCAACAGGGGGCGCTCTGAAAAACTGTTTTTT
TRBV19	TRBD1	TRBJ2-2	CATDRGNTGELFF	TGTGCCACGGACAGGGGAAACACCGGGGAGCTGTTTTTT
TRBV30	NA	TRBJ2-1	CAWRRVRSGSYNEQFF	TGTGCCTGGAGGAGAGTGCGGAGCGGGTCCTACAATGAGCAGTTCTTC
TRBV7-2	TRBD1	TRBJ1-1	CASSFQVGQALEGTEAFF	TGTGCCAGCAGCTTCCAGGTCGGACAGGCGTTGGAGGGCACTGAAGCTTTCTTT
TRBV6-6	NA	TRBJ2-6	CASSRSLRTNGANVLTF	TGTGCCAGCAGTAGATCGTTACGGACTAACGGGGCCAACGTCCTGACTTTC
TRBV5-1	NA	TRBJ1-5	CASSLEAASSTREPQHF	TGCGCCAGCAGCTTGGAGGCCGCATCCTCAACGAGGGAGCCCCAGCATTTT
TRBV5-1	NA	TRBJ1-2	CASSNGLISGGYTF	TGCGCCAGCAGTAACGGACTGATTAGTGGTGGCTACACCTTC
TRBV5-6	TRBD2	TRBJ2-3	CASSLELAGGIGTQYF	TGTGCCAGCAGCTTGGAACTAGCGGGGGGTATTGGTACGCAGTATTTT
TRBV5-5	TRBD1	TRBJ2-5	CASSFTGDGSQYF	TGTGCCAGCAGCTTTACAGGGGATGGGAGCCAGTACTTC
TRBV24-1	NA	TRBJ2-2	CATSVVDTGELFF	TGTGCCACCAGTGTAGTAGACACCGGGGAGCTGTTTTTT
TRBV5-8	NA	TRBJ1-4	CASSLILQGRGEKLFF	TGTGCCAGCAGCTTGATTCTACAGGGTAGGGGTGAAAAACTGTTTTTT
TRBV2	TRBD1	TRBJ2-7	CASSEGTGAYEQYF	TGTGCCAGCAGTGAGGGGACAGGGGCGTACGAGCAGTACTTC
TRBV18	NA	TRBJ2-3	CASSPLQASTDTQYF	TGTGCCAGCTCACCGTTACAGGCGAGCACAGATACGCAGTATTTT
TRBV7-8	TRBD1	TRBJ1-1	CASSLNPGGRRNTEAFF	TGTGCCAGCAGCTTAAACCCAGGGGGTAGGAGAAACACTGAAGCTTTCTTT
TRBV7-9	NA	TRBJ1-4	CASSLAGRGEKLFF	TGTGCCAGCAGCTTAGCCGGTAGGGGTGAAAAACTGTTTTTT
TRBV3-1/TRBV3-2	NA	TRBJ2-5	CASSRRQSGQETQYF	TGTGCCAGCAGCCGTAGACAGAGTGGGCAAGAGACCCAGTACTTC
TRBV30	NA	TRBJ2-2	CAWSVLYPGDTGELFF	TGTGCCTGGAGTGTACTCTACCCAGGGGATACCGGGGAGCTGTTTTTT
TRBV19	NA	TRBJ1-6	CASSISSYNSPLHF	TGTGCCAGTAGTATCTCGAGCTATAATTCACCCCTCCACTTT
TRBV10-2	TRBD2	TRBJ2-1	CASSALAGANEQFF	TGCGCCAGCAGTGCACTAGCGGGGGCGAATGAGCAGTTCTTC